Presented here are 24 T cell receptor beta chains from one specimen sequenced in a study of beta chain features in type 1 diabetes. Reverse transcribing all isolated RNA meant expressed TCRB transcripts were sequenced. The assay was immunoSEQ multiplex PCR, and TCRdb's table has in-frame clones only and misses some. The sample includes about 320,000 clones, less than 15% of them seen just once. Sequenced: central memory CD4+ T cells from blood. These receptors all stem from a young man in good health.

This clone turned up a few times. The chain employs TRBV7-2 and TRBJ1-6, with D perhaps matching TRBD1 (6 bases). Per germline, CDR1 SGHTA and CDR2 FQGNSA. This CDR3 has 15 residues. V shed 4 bases and J shed 5 bases, with 12 bases lying between them. The DNA of the CDR3 is TGTGCCAGCAGCTCGACAGGACAGCATAATTCACCCCTCCACTTT. Its translation is CASSSTGQHNSPLHF.

J is TRBJ2-7 and V is TRBV6-5; D gene uncertain. CDR3 size: 14 residues. V was pared by 7 bases and J by 0 bases, with 13 bases between. CDR1 and CDR2 (germline): MNHEY, SVGAGI. The CDR3 DNA follows: TGTGCCAGCACCCCGACTGCTGGCTCCTACGAGCAGTACTTC. Translated: CASTPTAGSYEQYF.

This rearrangement joins TRBV5-6 to TRBJ1-2, with D tentatively TRBD1 (5 bases). The CDR3 is 16 amino acids. The V gene lost 1 base and the J gene lost 0 bases, with 13 bases spanning the gap. The V gene's germline CDR1 is SGHDT and CDR2 YYEEEE. The CDR3 bases are TGTGCCAGCAGCTTGAGAAGCGGGGGAACTAACTATGGCTACACCTTC. Encoded protein: CASSLRSGGTNYGYTF. Complete variable domain (other parts from reference TRBV5-6 and TRBJ1-2): DAGVTQSPTHLIKTRGQQVTLRCSPKSGHDTVSWYQQALGQGPQFIFQYYEEEERQRGNFPDRFSGHQFPNYSSELNVNALLLGDSALYLCASSLRSGGTNYGYTFGSGTRLTVV.

The chain has TRBV5-1 and TRBJ2-1; 7 nucleotides line up with TRBD1. J was trimmed by 6 bases and V by 3 bases; bases with no gene match: 21. This CDR3 spans 19 amino acids. The germline CDR1 and CDR2 sequences are SGHRS and YFSETQ. CDR3 bases: TGCGCCAGCAGCTCCACCCCCTTGGGTCCAGGGGGATATAGCAATGAGCAGTTCTTC. Protein: CASSSTPLGPGGYSNEQFF.

The chain is built from TRBV18 and TRBJ1-4; 8 bases are a match to TRBD1. Unmatched junction bases numbered 4, after V lost 8 bases and J lost 5 bases. The CDR3 consists of 13 residues. Germline lookup yields CDR1 KGHSH and CDR2 LQKENI. The CDR3 coding sequence is TGTGCCAGCGACAGGGGAGGAAATGAAAAACTGTTTTTT. The encoded protein is CASDRGGNEKLFF. Drawing the rest from reference TRBV18 and TRBJ1-4, the complete variable domain is NAGVMQNPRHLVRRRGQEARLRCSPMKGHSHVYWYRQLPEEGLKFMVYLQKENIIDESGMPKERFSAEFPKEGPSILRIQQVVRGDSAAYFCASDRGGNEKLFFGSGTQLSVL.

The V and J genes are TRBV5-4 and TRBJ1-1; TRBD1 matches at 9 bases. The trim removed 3 bases at V and 7 bases at J, leaving 7 bases unmatched. The V gene's germline CDR1 is SGHNT and CDR2 YYREEE (reference sequence). The CDR3 runs 14 residues. This CDR3 reads CASSSWTGANEAFF. The CDR3 DNA is TGTGCCAGCAGCTCCTGGACAGGGGCGAATGAAGCTTTCTTT.

This clone was counted many times. V is TRBV7-2 and J is TRBJ2-7; the D gene is possibly TRBD2 (5 bases). The CDR3 is 13 residues long. V dropped 4 bases and J dropped 2 bases, with 9 bases sitting between them. The germline gives CDR1 SGHTA, CDR2 FQGNSA. The CDR3 region has the DNA TGTGCCAGCAGCTCGAGGGTTCCCTACGAGCAGTACTTC. Translating gives CASSSRVPYEQYF.

The chain recombines TRBV4-3 with TRBJ2-5, with TRBD2 matching over 8 bases. V shed 0 bases and J 9 bases; nucleotides not matched to a gene: 9. The CDR3 is made up of 15 amino acids. CDR1 LGHNA and CDR2 YSLEER come from the germline V gene. CDR3 nucleotide sequence: TGCGCCAGCAGCCAAGAGGACCGCGGGGGGTTGGCCCAGTACTTC. It translates to CASSQEDRGGLAQYF.

This rearrangement joins TRBV7-6 to TRBJ2-7; D is unclear. The CDR3 contains 12 residues. Germline values: CDR1 SGHVS, CDR2 FNYEAQ. Between the trimmed V and J ends, which lost 5 bases and 4 bases, there was a span of 9 bases. The CDR3 nucleotides read TGTGCCAGCAGCCAGGACCGTTACGAGCAGTACTTC. Translating it yields CASSQDRYEQYF.

Note on this clone: The same CDR3 can be traced to other DNA sequences in this sample. This sequence joins TRBV5-1 and TRBJ2-3, with D perhaps TRBD1 (6 bases). V gave up 0 bases and J gave up 0 bases, with 8 bases separating them. The CDR3 is 15 amino acids. Germline V gene data show CDR1 as SGHRS and CDR2 as YFSETQ. CDR3 amino acids: CASSLAGTSTDTQYF. The CDR3 nucleotides are TGCGCCAGCAGCTTGGCCGGGACAAGCACAGATACGCAGTATTTT.

The rearrangement uses TRBV6-6 and TRBJ1-1; D is ambiguous. Deletions cut 6 bases from V and 7 bases from J, with 21 bases between. Looked up from germline, CDR1 is MNHNY and CDR2 is SVGAGI (reference sequence). CDR3 length: 15 amino acids. The CDR3 loop reads CASSSAHPDGREAFF. In DNA form, the CDR3 reads TGTGCCAGCAGCTCAGCCCACCCGGACGGGCGTGAAGCTTTCTTT.

V gene TRBV6-6 combines with J gene TRBJ2-1; D unresolved. V lost 2 bases and J 5 bases, leaving 10 bases between the germline ends. This CDR3 has 14 residues. Germline V gene data show CDR1 as MNHNY and CDR2 as SVGAGI (reference sequence). CDR3 nucleotides: TGTGCCAGCAGTTACCGGCATGGGAACAATGAGCAGTTCTTC. Its protein product is CASSYRHGNNEQFF.

The chain carries TRBV2 and TRBJ2-6; unclear D gene. The CDR3 runs 13 residues. Looked up from germline, CDR1 is SNHLY and CDR2 is FYNNEI. Trimming stripped 10 bases from V and 2 bases from J, with 9 bases between. CDR3 in DNA: TGTGCCACCCCGTTGACTGGGGCCAACGTCCTGACTTTC. Its translation: CATPLTGANVLTF.

In nucleotides, the CDR3 is TGTGCCAGCACGAATAGAGGGGGGGACTCCCTTAGTGGCTACACCTTC. Translation: CASTNRGGDSLSGYTF. J is TRBJ1-2 and V is TRBV25-1; perhaps TRBD1 as D (6 bases). Looked up from germline, CDR1 is MGHDK and CDR2 is SYGVNS. The CDR3 runs to 16 residues. V lost 7 bases, J lost 7 bases, and 25 bases lay in between.

In this sample, this clone turned up a few times. The chain couples TRBV30 to TRBJ2-3, with no clear D. V was cut by 6 bases and J by 6 bases, with 19 bases left in between. The germline V gene has CDR1 GTSNPN and CDR2 SVGIG (reference sequence). This CDR3 has 14 residues. For the CDR3, the DNA is TGTGCCTGCTCAATTACCCCCTCGTCGGATACGCAGTATTTT. Protein: CACSITPSSDTQYF.

This chain's CDR3 is CASSLRGRGTGELFF. CDR3 DNA: TGTGCCAGCAGCTTAAGAGGGAGGGGTACCGGGGAGCTGTTTTTT. The chain is built from TRBV7-2 and TRBJ2-2; 7 bases map to TRBD2. Trimming took 2 bases from V and 5 from J; bases not matched to a gene: 5. This CDR3 is built from 15 residues. Germline values: CDR1 SGHTA, CDR2 FQGNSA.

The chain recombines TRBV6-6 with TRBJ1-2; D unresolved. Trimming took off 7 bases at V and 5 bases at J, with 20 bases between the two ends. CDR1 is MNHNY, CDR2 SVGAGI, per germline (reference sequence). This CDR3 region has 15 residues. The CDR3 DNA is TGTGCCAGCATAACTTCCGGACGGATTTCTTATGGCTACACCTTC. Its protein product is CASITSGRISYGYTF.

This clone occurred a few times. The chain joins TRBV7-3 to TRBJ1-1; possible D gene TRBD1, 5 bases. Germline V gene lookup returns CDR1 SGHTA and CDR2 FQGTGA. The length of the CDR3 is 14 residues. Trimming left V 5 bases short and J 4 bases short, with 14 bases between. The CDR3 nucleotides are TGTGCCAGCAGCACCCTGACAGTTGGCACTGAAGCTTTCTTT. Amino acids: CASSTLTVGTEAFF.

The chain joins TRBV11-3 to TRBJ2-1, with a tentative D call TRBD2 (5 bases). Germline V gives CDR1 SGHNT, CDR2 YENEEA. The CDR3 totals 12 residues. With 3 bases removed from V and 7 bases from J, the gap between germline ends came to 7 bases. CDR3 loop: CASSFKRNEQFF. The CDR3 DNA reads TGTGCCAGCAGCTTTAAGCGGAATGAGCAGTTCTTC.

This clone was counted many times. The chain has TRBV7-2 and TRBJ2-7; D may be TRBD2 (5 bases). V was clipped by 3 bases and J by 3 bases, with 15 bases between them. The CDR3 extends over 15 amino acids. CDR1 SGHTA and CDR2 FQGNSA come from the germline V gene. This CDR3 reads CASSLAFGGIYEQYF. CDR3 bases: TGTGCCAGCAGCTTGGCTTTCGGAGGAATCTACGAGCAGTACTTC.

This rearrangement joins TRBV19 to TRBJ2-3; no clear D gene. The V and J ends lost 0 bases and 4 bases respectively, with 17 bases between them. In germline, CDR1 is LNHDA, CDR2 SQIVND (reference sequence). The CDR3 covers 17 residues. The CDR3 nucleotides are TGTGCCAGTAGTATAGAAGGGTTCGACTTCACCCCAGATACGCAGTATTTT. The encoded protein is CASSIEGFDFTPDTQYF.

The J gene is TRBJ2-3, the V gene TRBV29-1, with TRBD2 matching 8 bases. Trimming took 6 bases from V and 5 from J; bases not matched to a gene: 7. Germline lookup yields CDR1 SQVTM and CDR2 ANQGSEA. The CDR3 is 13 residues long. The CDR3 here is CSVPGLGEDTQYF. The CDR3, as DNA: TGCAGCGTACCGGGACTAGGGGAAGATACGCAGTATTTT.

V gene TRBV6-6 combines with J gene TRBJ2-3, with a weak D call TRBD2 (7 bases). CDR1 MNHNY and CDR2 SVGAGI come from the germline V gene (reference sequence). The germline V and J ends were trimmed by 2 bases and 4 bases, with 13 bases remaining between them. The CDR3 loop spans 15 amino acids. CDR3 residues: CASSYGGAPPDTQYF. The CDR3 nucleotides read TGTGCCAGCAGTTACGGGGGGGCGCCCCCAGATACGCAGTATTTT.

This clone was detected a few times. The V gene is TRBV9, the J gene TRBJ2-1; TRBD1 aligns across 12 bases. The CDR3 has 15 residues. The trim removed 3 bases at V and 7 bases at J, leaving 5 bases unmatched. Germline CDR1 SGDLS, CDR2 YYNGEE. The CDR3 bases are TGTGCCAGCAGCGGAGGGACAGGGGGCTGGAATGAGCAGTTCTTC. Protein sequence: CASSGGTGGWNEQFF.